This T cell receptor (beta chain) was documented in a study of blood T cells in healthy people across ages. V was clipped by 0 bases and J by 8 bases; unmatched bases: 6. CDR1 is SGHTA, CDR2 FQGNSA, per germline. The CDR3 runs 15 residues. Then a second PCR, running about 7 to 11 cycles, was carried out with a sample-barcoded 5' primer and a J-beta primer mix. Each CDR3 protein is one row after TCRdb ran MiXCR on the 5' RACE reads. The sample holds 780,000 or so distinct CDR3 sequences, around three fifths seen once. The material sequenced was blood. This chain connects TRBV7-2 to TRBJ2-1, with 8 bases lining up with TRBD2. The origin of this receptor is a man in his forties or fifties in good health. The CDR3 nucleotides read TGTGCCAGCAGCTTAGCAGCGGGAGCTAACCATGAGCAGTTCTTC. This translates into CASSLAAGANHEQFF.